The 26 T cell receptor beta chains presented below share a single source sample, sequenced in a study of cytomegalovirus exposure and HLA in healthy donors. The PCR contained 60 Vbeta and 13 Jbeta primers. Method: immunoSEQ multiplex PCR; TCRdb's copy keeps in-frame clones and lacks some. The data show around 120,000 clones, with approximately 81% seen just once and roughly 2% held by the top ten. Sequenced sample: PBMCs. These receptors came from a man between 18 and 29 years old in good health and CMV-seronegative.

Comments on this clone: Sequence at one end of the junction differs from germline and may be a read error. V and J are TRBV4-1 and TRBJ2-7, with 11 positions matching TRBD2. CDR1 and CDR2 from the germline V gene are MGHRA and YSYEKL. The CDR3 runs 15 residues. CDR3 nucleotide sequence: TGTGCCAGCAGCCACGAGACTAGCGGGGCCTACGAGCAGTACTTC. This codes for CASSHETSGAYEQYF.

DNA for the CDR3: TGTGCCAGTAGTAGAGGACAGAAGAATCAGCCCCAGCATTTT. This codes for CASSRGQKNQPQHF. This chain uses TRBV19 with TRBJ1-5, with D possibly matching TRBD1 (6 bases). Per germline, CDR1 LNHDA and CDR2 SQIVND (reference sequence). The CDR3 totals 14 residues. V dropped 4 bases and J dropped 4 bases, with 11 bases sitting between them.

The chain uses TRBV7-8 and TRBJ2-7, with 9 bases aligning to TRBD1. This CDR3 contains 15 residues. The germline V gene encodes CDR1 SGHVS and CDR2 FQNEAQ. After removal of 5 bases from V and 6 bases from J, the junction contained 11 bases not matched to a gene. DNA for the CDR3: TGTGCCAGCAGCCCGACCGGGACAGGGACCTCCGAGCAGTACTTC. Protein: CASSPTGTGTSEQYF.

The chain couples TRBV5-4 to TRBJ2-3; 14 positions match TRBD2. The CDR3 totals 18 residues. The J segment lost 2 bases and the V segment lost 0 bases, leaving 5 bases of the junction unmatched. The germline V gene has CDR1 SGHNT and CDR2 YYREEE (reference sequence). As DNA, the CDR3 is TGTGCCAGCAGCTTGGGGCCGGGACTAGCGGGAGTCACAGATACGCAGTATTTT. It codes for CASSLGPGLAGVTDTQYF.

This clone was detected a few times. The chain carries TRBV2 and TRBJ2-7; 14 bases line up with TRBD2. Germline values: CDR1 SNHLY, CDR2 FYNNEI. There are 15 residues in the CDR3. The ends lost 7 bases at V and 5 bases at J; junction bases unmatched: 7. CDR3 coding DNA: TGTGCCAGCATTCAGGGACTAGCGGGAGCTAACGAGCAGTACGTC. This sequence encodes CASIQGLAGANEQYV.

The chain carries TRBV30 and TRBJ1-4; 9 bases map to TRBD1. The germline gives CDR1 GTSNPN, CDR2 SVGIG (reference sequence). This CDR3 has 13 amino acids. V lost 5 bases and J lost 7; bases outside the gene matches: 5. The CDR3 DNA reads TGTGCCTGGGGTAGGGACAGGGTTGAAAAACTGTTTTTT. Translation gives CAWGRDRVEKLFF.

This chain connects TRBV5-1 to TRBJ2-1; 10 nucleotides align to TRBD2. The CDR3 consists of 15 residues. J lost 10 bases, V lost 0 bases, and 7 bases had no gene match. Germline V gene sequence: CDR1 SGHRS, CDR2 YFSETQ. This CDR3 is CASSLVASGRVEQFF. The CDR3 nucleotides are TGCGCCAGCAGCTTGGTAGCTAGCGGGAGAGTGGAGCAGTTCTTC.

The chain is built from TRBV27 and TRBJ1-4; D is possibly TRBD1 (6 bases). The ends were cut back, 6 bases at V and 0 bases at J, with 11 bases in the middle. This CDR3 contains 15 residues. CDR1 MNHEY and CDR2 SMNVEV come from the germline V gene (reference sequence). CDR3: CASSPSGATNEKLFF. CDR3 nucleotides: TGTGCCAGCAGCCCGTCAGGGGCAACTAATGAAAAACTGTTTTTT.

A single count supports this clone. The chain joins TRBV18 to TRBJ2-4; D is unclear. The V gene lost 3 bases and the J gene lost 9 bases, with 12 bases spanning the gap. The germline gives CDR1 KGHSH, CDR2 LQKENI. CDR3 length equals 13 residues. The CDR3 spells CASSPPPPGIQYF. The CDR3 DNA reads TGTGCCAGCTCACCGCCCCCGCCCGGCATTCAGTACTTC.

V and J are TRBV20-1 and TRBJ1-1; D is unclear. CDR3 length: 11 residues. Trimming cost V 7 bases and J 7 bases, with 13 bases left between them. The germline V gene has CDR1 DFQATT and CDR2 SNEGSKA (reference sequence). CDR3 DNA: TGCAGTGTTCCAGGAACACTTGAAGCTTTCTTT. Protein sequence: CSVPGTLEAFF.

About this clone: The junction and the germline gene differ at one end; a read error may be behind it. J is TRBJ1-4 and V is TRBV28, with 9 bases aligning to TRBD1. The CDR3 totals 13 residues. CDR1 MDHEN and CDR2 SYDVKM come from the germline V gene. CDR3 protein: CAGRTGEGEKLFF. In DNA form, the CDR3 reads TGTGCCGGCAGGACAGGGGAGGGAGAAAAACTGTTTTTT.

Here the CDR3 reads CASSLVAGDTYEQYV. DNA of the CDR3: TGTGCCAGCAGCTTGGTAGCGGGAGACACCTACGAGCAGTACGTC. The chain couples TRBV5-8 to TRBJ2-7; 9 bases fit TRBD2. Germline V lookup: CDR1 SGHTS, CDR2 YDEGEE. CDR3 length: 15 residues. V was pared by 0 bases and J by 2 bases, with 3 bases of the junction left unmatched.

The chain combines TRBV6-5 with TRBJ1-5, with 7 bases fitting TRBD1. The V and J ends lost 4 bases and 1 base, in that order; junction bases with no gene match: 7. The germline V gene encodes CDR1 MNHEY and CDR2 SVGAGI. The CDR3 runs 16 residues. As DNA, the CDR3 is TGTGCCAGCAGTTCCAGGGGGGTTGTGAGCAATCAGCCCCAGCATTTT. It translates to CASSSRGVVSNQPQHF.

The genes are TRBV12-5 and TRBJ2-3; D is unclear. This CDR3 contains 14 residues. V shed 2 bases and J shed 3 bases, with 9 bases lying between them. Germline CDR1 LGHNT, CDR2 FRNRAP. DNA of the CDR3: TGTGCTAGTGGTTTGTCGCCTCTAACAGATACGCAGTATTTT. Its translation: CASGLSPLTDTQYF.

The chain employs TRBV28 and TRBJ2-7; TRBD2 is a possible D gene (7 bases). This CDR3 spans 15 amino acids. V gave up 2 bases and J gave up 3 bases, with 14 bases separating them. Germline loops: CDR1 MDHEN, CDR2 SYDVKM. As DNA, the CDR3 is TGTGCCAGCAGTTTAGTGGGAGGGGGAATCTACGAGCAGTACTTC. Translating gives CASSLVGGGIYEQYF.

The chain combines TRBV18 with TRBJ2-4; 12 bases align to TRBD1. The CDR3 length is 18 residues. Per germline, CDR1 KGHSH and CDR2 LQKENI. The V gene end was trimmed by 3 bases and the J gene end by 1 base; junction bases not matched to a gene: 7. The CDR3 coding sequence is TGTGCCAGCTCACCCGGGACAGGGGGCGCTTGGGCCAAAAACATTCAGTACTTC. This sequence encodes CASSPGTGGAWAKNIQYF. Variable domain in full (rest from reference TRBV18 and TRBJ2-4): NAGVMQNPRHLVRRRGQEARLRCSPMKGHSHVYWYRQLPEEGLKFMVYLQKENIIDESGMPKERFSAEFPKEGPSILRIQQVVRGDSAAYFCASSPGTGGAWAKNIQYFGAGTRLSVL.

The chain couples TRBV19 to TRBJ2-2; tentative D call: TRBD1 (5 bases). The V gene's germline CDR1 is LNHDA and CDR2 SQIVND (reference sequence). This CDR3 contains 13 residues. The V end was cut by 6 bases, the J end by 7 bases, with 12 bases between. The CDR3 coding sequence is TGTGCCAGTAGCCTAGGGGTTAACGGGGAGCTGTTTTTT. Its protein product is CASSLGVNGELFF.

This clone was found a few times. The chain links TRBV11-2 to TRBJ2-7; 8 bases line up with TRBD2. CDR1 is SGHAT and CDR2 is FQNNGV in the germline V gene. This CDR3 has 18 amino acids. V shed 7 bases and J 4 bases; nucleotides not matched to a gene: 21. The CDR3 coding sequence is TGTGCCAGCACGGGAGGGAGGGCTAGCGGGTCTGTTTCATACGAGCAGTACTTC. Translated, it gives CASTGGRASGSVSYEQYF.

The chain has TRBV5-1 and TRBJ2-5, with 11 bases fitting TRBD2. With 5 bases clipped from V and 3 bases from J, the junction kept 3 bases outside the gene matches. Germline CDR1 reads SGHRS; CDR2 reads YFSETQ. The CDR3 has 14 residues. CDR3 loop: CASRISGGEETQYF. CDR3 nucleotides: TGCGCCAGCAGAATTAGCGGGGGGGAAGAGACCCAGTACTTC.

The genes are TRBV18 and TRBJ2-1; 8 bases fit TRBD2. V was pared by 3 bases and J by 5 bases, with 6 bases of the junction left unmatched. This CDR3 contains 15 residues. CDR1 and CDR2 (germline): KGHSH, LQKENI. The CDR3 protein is CASSPGTRDNNEQFF. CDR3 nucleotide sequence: TGTGCCAGCTCACCCGGGACTAGGGATAACAATGAGCAGTTCTTC.

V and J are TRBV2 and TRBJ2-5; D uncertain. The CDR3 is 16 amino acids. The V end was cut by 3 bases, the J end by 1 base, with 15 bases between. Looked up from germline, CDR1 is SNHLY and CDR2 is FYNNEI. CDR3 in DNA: TGTGCCAGCAGTGATACCGTTCGAGAGCTCCAAGAGACCCAGTACTTC. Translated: CASSDTVRELQETQYF.

The CDR3 nucleotides read TGTGCCAGTAGTCATCTCTTAGCTAGCGGGAGGCCCAAAAACGAGCAGTACTTC. This encodes CASSHLLASGRPKNEQYF. This chain connects TRBV19 to TRBJ2-7, with 11 bases lining up with TRBD2. This CDR3 contains 18 residues. V lost 5 bases and J lost 5; bases outside the gene matches: 17. The germline CDR1 and CDR2 sequences are LNHDA and SQIVND (reference sequence).

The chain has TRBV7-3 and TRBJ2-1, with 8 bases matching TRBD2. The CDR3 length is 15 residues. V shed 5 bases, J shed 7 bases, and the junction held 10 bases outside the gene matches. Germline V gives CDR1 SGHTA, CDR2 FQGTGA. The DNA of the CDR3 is TGTGCCAGCAGCGACGGGGGGACTAGAGGAAATGAGCAGTTCTTC. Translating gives CASSDGGTRGNEQFF.

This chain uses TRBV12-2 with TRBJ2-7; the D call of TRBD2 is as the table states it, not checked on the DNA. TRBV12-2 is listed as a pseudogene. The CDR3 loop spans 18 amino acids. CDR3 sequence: CASPPHETHRDWNYEQYF. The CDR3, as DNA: TGTGCAAGTCCCCCACACGAGACGCACCGGGACTGGAACTACGAGCAGTACTTC.

The CDR3 reads CASSPSPWGQENTEAFF. As DNA, the CDR3 is TGTGCCAGCTCACCTAGCCCTTGGGGACAAGAGAACACTGAAGCTTTCTTT. The V gene is TRBV18, the J gene TRBJ1-1, with D tentatively TRBD1 (6 bases). The CDR3 has 17 amino acids. The V gene lost 3 bases and the J gene lost 1 base, with 18 bases spanning the gap. Germline V gene data show CDR1 as KGHSH and CDR2 as LQKENI.

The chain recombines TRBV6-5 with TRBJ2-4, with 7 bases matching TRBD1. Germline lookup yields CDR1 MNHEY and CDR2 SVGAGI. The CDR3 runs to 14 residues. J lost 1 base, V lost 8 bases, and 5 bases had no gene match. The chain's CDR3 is CASAQGGAKNIQYF. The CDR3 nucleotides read TGTGCCAGCGCCCAAGGGGGCGCCAAAAACATTCAGTACTTC.